The TCR beta chain under discussion was sequenced for a study of tumor and adjacent non-tumor tissue in lung cancer. Study summary: Millions of productive TCRbeta reads were obtained per sample on average.

TCRbeta libraries were built with three rounds of nested PCR, modified from ARM-PCR. TCRdb re-derived calls from the multiplex PCR reads in MiXCR, one entry per CDR3 protein. The profile shows fewer than 90,000 distinct CDR3 sequences, approximately 73% of them singletons. The germline CDR1 and CDR2 sequences are MGHRA and YSYEKL. The CDR3 totals 15 residues. This clonotype was counted once. Its antigen is unidentified. The junction differs from germline at one of its ends, possibly a read error. No cell sorting was done before RNA was extracted from the tissue. Distant lung tissue was collected more than 3 cm away from the tumor edge. Chemotherapy-naive patients with new lung cancer underwent thoracic surgery in China, August–late 2014. Study outcomes and limitations: Tumor TCR diversity, when higher, was linked to shorter survival.

This TCR came from a woman in her 50s with non-small cell lung cancer. The sample taken for sequencing was distant non-tumor lung tissue. This chain connects TRBV4-1 to TRBJ2-7; D uncertain. The CDR3 DNA reads as TGCGCCAGCAGACAAGAGTACCGGTTGGGCTACGAGCAGTACTTC. Translating gives CASRQEYRLGYEQYF.